The sequence of this T cell receptor beta chain was determined in a study of PD-1 blockade in classical Hodgkin lymphoma. Points from the study as a whole: Repertoire differences lack defined causes, possibly disease activity or prior therapy.

For this clone: Its cognate antigen is unknown.

The time point is: newly diagnosed, previously untreated cHL patient sample. This CDR3 is built from 15 residues. Germline-derived CDR1 and CDR2 are LGHNA and YSLEER. The V and J ends lost 1 base and 7 bases respectively, with 13 bases between them. The method was immunoSEQ multiplex PCR; TCRdb's version includes in-frame clones alone and lacks a portion of them. In the table there are some 70,000 clones, roughly 93% of which are singletons. The source of this sequence is a human donor with classical Hodgkin lymphoma. Material for sequencing was peripheral blood mononuclear cells (PBMCs). The chain recombines TRBV4-3 with TRBJ1-4; the D gene is possibly TRBD1 (5 bases). The CDR3 DNA reads as TGCGCCAGCAGCCAAGTCGCGGGGCGTAGTGAAAAACTGTTTTTT. Protein: CASSQVAGRSEKLFF.